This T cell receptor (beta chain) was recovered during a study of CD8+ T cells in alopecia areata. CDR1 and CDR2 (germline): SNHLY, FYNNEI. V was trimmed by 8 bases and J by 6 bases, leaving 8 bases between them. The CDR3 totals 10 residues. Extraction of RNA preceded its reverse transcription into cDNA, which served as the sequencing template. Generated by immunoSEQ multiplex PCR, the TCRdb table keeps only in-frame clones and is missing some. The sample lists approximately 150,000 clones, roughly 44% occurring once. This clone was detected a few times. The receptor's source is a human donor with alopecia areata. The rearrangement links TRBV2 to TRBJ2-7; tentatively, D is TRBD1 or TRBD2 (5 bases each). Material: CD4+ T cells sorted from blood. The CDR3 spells CASEGSEQYF. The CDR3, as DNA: TGTGCCAGCGAGGGGAGCGAGCAGTACTTC.